The 26 T cell receptor beta chains below were found in one sample sequenced in a study of T cell repertoires in cytomegalovirus infection. Their antigen targets remain unknown. TCRdb re-called the reads with MiXCR, one entry per CDR3 protein. The sample has about a million distinct CDR3 sequences; more than 25% are singletons. The sample was cultured CD8+ T cells from PBMCs, taken from culture after CMV antigen stimulation. The source of these receptors is a human donor in good health (CMV status not recorded). Some clones in this sample may be carry-over from other donors' samples.

The V call is TRBV12-3 or TRBV12-4, the J call TRBJ1-2; D is undetermined. The CDR3 consists of 14 residues. Between the trimmed V and J ends, which lost 0 bases and 10 bases, there was a span of 15 bases. The CDR3 coding sequence is TGTGCCAGCAGTTTAGCGCTAACCGGTCCTGACTACACCTTC. Translating it yields CASSLALTGPDYTF.

CDR3 in amino acids: CASSPVWTGASNTEAFF. The DNA for the CDR3 is TGTGCCAGCAGTCCCGTTTGGACAGGGGCTTCGAACACTGAAGCTTTCTTT. V gene TRBV6-4 combines with J gene TRBJ1-1, with 9 bases aligning to TRBD1. This CDR3 region has 17 residues. V was pared by 5 bases and J by 1 base, with 11 bases of the junction left unmatched. CDR1 is MRHNA, CDR2 SNTAGT, per germline.

The chain combines TRBV10-3 with TRBJ1-1, with D possibly TRBD1 on 5 matching bases. Germline V lookup: CDR1 ENHRY, CDR2 SYGVKD. The CDR3 totals 15 residues. The ends were cut back, 0 bases at V and 1 base at J, with 9 bases in the middle. The CDR3 is CAISESSGTNTEAFF. The CDR3 DNA is TGTGCCATCAGTGAGTCGAGTGGGACGAACACTGAAGCTTTCTTT.

V is TRBV5-8 and J is TRBJ1-6; 8 bases align to TRBD1. The CDR3 is 14 amino acids. Germline V CDR1 and CDR2: SGHTS, YDEGEE. Losses at the gene ends were 1 base for V and 10 bases for J; bases not matched to a gene: 4. The CDR3 here is CASSLQQGDSPLHF. CDR3 sequence (DNA): TGTGCCAGCAGCTTGCAACAGGGGGACTCACCCCTCCACTTT.

This clonotype showed up just a few times. The rearrangement links TRBV12-5 to TRBJ2-1; 9 bases match TRBD1. V lost 1 base, J lost 4 bases, and 2 bases stayed unmatched. The CDR3 is made up of 15 amino acids. Germline values: CDR1 LGHNT, CDR2 FRNRAP. CDR3 in DNA: TGTGCTAGTGGTTTGGGTGGACAGGGGTACAATGAGCAGTTCTTC. Translated, it gives CASGLGGQGYNEQFF.

This sequence joins TRBV9 and TRBJ1-2; D is ambiguous. The CDR3 has 12 amino acids. Per germline, CDR1 SGDLS and CDR2 YYNGEE. The V gene lost 8 bases and the J gene lost 1 base, with 9 bases spanning the gap. This CDR3 reads CASQPRNYGYTF. The CDR3 DNA follows: TGTGCCAGTCAACCGCGTAACTATGGCTACACCTTC.

This sequence joins TRBV19 and TRBJ1-5; D gene unclear. V was pared by 6 bases and J by 5 bases, with 17 bases between. The CDR3 covers 15 residues. Germline assignment: CDR1 LNHDA and CDR2 SQIVND (reference sequence). The CDR3 DNA follows: TGTGCCAGTAGCCGAACGGGCGGGAGCGATCAGCCCCAGCATTTT. Residues: CASSRTGGSDQPQHF.

The chain recombines TRBV11-2 with TRBJ2-1; D gene ambiguous. Trimming left V 0 bases short and J 4 bases short, with 13 bases between. From germline, CDR1 is SGHAT and CDR2 FQNNGV. The CDR3 runs to 16 residues. CDR3 region: CASSLEIPVHYNEQFF. CDR3 DNA: TGTGCCAGCAGCTTAGAGATCCCCGTCCATTACAATGAGCAGTTCTTC.

This chain joins TRBV6-1 and TRBJ2-7; 7 positions match TRBD1. CDR1 and CDR2 (germline): MNHNS, SASEGT. This CDR3 contains 15 residues. With V trimmed by 6 bases and J by 2 bases, 10 bases remained unmatched. The CDR3 loop is CASSPDRVITYEQYV. The CDR3 nucleotides are TGTGCCAGCAGCCCAGACAGGGTCATTACCTACGAGCAGTACGTC.

V gene TRBV25-1 combines with J gene TRBJ1-1; perhaps TRBD1 as D (5 bases). The CDR3 runs to 16 residues. From germline, CDR1 is MGHDK and CDR2 SYGVNS. The ends were cut back, 7 bases at V and 0 bases at J, with 18 bases in the middle. CDR3 nucleotide sequence: TGTGCCAGCACCCGAGGGGACGTGGGTATGAACACTGAAGCTTTCTTT. Protein: CASTRGDVGMNTEAFF.

The chain links TRBV19 to TRBJ2-7; D may be TRBD1 or TRBD2 (5 bases each). CDR3 length: 15 amino acids. Germline values: CDR1 LNHDA, CDR2 SQIVND (reference sequence). Trimming left V 5 bases short and J 1 base short, with 15 bases between. The CDR3 protein is CASSFPRGDSYEQYF. The CDR3 DNA sequence: TGTGCCAGTAGTTTCCCGAGGGGAGATTCCTACGAGCAGTACTTC.

This clonotype was detected a few times. The rearrangement uses TRBV24-1 and TRBJ1-2; no definite D call. The CDR3 sequence is 17 residues long. In germline, CDR1 is KGHDR, CDR2 SFDVKD. Deletions cut 0 bases from V and 2 bases from J, with 15 bases between. The CDR3 region has the DNA TGTGCCACCAGTGATTTGCTCGACGGGGAACCCAACTATGGCTACACCTTC. Amino acid sequence: CATSDLLDGEPNYGYTF.

This chain uses TRBV5-6 with TRBJ2-7; 8 positions match TRBD1. V lost 0 bases, J lost 2 bases, and 4 bases stayed unmatched. Germline loops: CDR1 SGHDT, CDR2 YYEEEE. This CDR3 region has 15 residues. CDR3 bases: TGTGCCAGCAGCTTGGTTGGACAGGGCCCCTACGAGCAGTACGTC. Translated, it gives CASSLVGQGPYEQYV.

This clonotype was counted ten times or more. This chain connects TRBV7-2 to TRBJ2-7; TRBD2 matches 7 bases. Germline V CDR1 and CDR2: SGHTA, FQGNSA. V lost 5 bases to trimming and J lost 3 bases; unmatched junction nucleotides: 4. The CDR3 is made up of 13 amino acids. The CDR3 sequence: CASSLTSSYEQYV. CDR3 in DNA: TGTGCCAGCAGCCTGACTAGCAGCTACGAGCAGTACGTC.

DNA of the CDR3: TGTGCCAGCAGTCAAGGAGAGGGCGCCTTCTCCTACGAGCAGTACGTC. This codes for CASSQGEGAFSYEQYV. The rearrangement joins TRBV28 to TRBJ2-7; tentatively, D is TRBD2 (5 bases). This CDR3 is built from 16 residues. With 5 bases removed from V and 0 bases from J, the gap between germline ends came to 17 bases. Germline V gene sequence: CDR1 MDHEN, CDR2 SYDVKM.

This clonotype was found many times. The chain couples TRBV7-2 to TRBJ2-7; 8 bases agree with TRBD1. CDR1 and CDR2 from the germline V gene are SGHTA and FQGNSA. V was clipped by 2 bases and J by 4 bases; unmatched bases: 10. The CDR3 has 16 amino acids. Here the CDR3 reads CASSLRDRGTGYEQYV. The CDR3 region has the DNA TGTGCCAGCAGCTTAAGAGACAGGGGAACGGGTTACGAGCAGTACGTC.

The rearrangement joins TRBV6-6 to TRBJ1-3, with 9 bases fitting TRBD1. The CDR3 runs 13 residues. Germline CDR1 is MNHNY and CDR2 is SVGAGI (reference sequence). With 2 bases clipped from V and 7 bases from J, the junction kept 0 bases outside the gene matches. The CDR3 loop reads CASSYDRGNTIYF. The DNA of the CDR3 is TGTGCCAGCAGTTACGACAGGGGGAACACCATATATTTT.

This clonotype was detected ten times or more. This sequence joins TRBV7-2 and TRBJ1-2; 10 positions agree with TRBD1. CDR3 length: 15 amino acids. J was trimmed by 6 bases and V by 3 bases; bases with no gene match: 7. CDR1 and CDR2 (germline): SGHTA, FQGNSA. CDR3 sequence (DNA): TGTGCCAGCAGCTTGGACAGGGGGTATCAGGATGGCTACACCTTC. Translated, it gives CASSLDRGYQDGYTF.

There are a few counts of this clonotype. The chain has TRBV6-1 and TRBJ1-2; D gene uncertain. The germline CDR1 and CDR2 sequences are MNHNS and SASEGT. This CDR3 has 14 residues. The V end lost 1 base, the J end lost 5 bases, and 11 bases lay between the germline ends. The CDR3 protein is CASSEGPIGYGYTF. DNA for the CDR3: TGTGCCAGCAGTGAAGGTCCAATCGGGTATGGCTACACCTTC.

This clonotype was found many times. The chain links TRBV7-6 to TRBJ1-1; perhaps TRBD1 as D (5 bases). Germline V lookup: CDR1 SGHVS, CDR2 FNYEAQ. The germline V and J ends were trimmed by 0 bases and 0 bases, with 14 bases remaining between them. The CDR3 extends over 17 amino acids. CDR3: CASSLARGFMMNTEAFF. Here the CDR3 DNA reads TGTGCCAGCAGCTTAGCGCGGGGGTTTATGATGAACACTGAAGCTTTCTTT.

The rearrangement uses TRBV9 and TRBJ1-2, with 7 positions matching TRBD1. V was clipped by 3 bases and J by 6 bases; unmatched bases: 8. Germline values: CDR1 SGDLS, CDR2 YYNGEE. This CDR3 region has 14 residues. CDR3 bases: TGTGCCAGCAGCGGAAGCGGGACAGCTGATGGCTACACCTTC. Residues: CASSGSGTADGYTF.

This clonotype was observed a handful of times. This chain connects TRBV10-3 to TRBJ1-2, with D unresolved. The CDR3 has 11 amino acids. V was clipped by 6 bases and J by 2 bases, with 4 bases between them. The germline gives CDR1 ENHRY, CDR2 SYGVKD. The CDR3 loop reads CAIRGNYGYTF. In nucleotides, the CDR3 is TGTGCCATCAGAGGGAACTATGGCTACACCTTC.

The chain combines TRBV4-1 with TRBJ1-1, with TRBD1 as a possible D gene (5 bases). The germline gives CDR1 MGHRA, CDR2 YSYEKL. Trimming removed 1 base at V and 4 bases at J, with 13 bases between. This CDR3 has 15 residues. The CDR3 DNA reads TGCGCCAGCAGCCAAGGCCGGGGGGGTGTCACTGAAGCTTTCTTT. It specifies CASSQGRGGVTEAFF.

V and J are TRBV27 and TRBJ1-6; perhaps TRBD1 as D (5 bases). The CDR3 covers 14 residues. The germline CDR1 and CDR2 sequences are MNHEY and SMNVEV (reference sequence). Trimming removed 1 base at V and 8 bases at J, with 9 bases between. In DNA form, the CDR3 reads TGTGCCAGCAGTTTATGGGTAGGGGATTCACCCCTCCACTTT. Residues: CASSLWVGDSPLHF.

A few counts support this clonotype. The CDR3 DNA follows: TGTGCCAGCAGCTTAGCCCGACAGGGCCCGAACACCGGGGAGCTGTTTTTT. Amino acids: CASSLARQGPNTGELFF. J is TRBJ2-2 and V is TRBV11-3; 7 bases are shared with TRBD1. The length of the CDR3 is 17 residues. Germline V CDR1 and CDR2: SGHNT, YENEEA. The V and J ends lost 1 base and 0 bases, in that order; junction bases with no gene match: 5.

This clonotype has only a few counts. V usage is TRBV27 and J usage is TRBJ2-3; D might be TRBD1 (6 bases). The V gene's germline CDR1 is MNHEY and CDR2 SMNVEV (reference sequence). The CDR3 sequence is 15 residues long. The V and J ends lost 5 bases and 2 bases respectively, with 14 bases between them. CDR3 nucleotide sequence: TGTGCCAGCAGTCGTACAGGGTTTTCCACAGATACGCAGTATTTT. Residues: CASSRTGFSTDTQYF.